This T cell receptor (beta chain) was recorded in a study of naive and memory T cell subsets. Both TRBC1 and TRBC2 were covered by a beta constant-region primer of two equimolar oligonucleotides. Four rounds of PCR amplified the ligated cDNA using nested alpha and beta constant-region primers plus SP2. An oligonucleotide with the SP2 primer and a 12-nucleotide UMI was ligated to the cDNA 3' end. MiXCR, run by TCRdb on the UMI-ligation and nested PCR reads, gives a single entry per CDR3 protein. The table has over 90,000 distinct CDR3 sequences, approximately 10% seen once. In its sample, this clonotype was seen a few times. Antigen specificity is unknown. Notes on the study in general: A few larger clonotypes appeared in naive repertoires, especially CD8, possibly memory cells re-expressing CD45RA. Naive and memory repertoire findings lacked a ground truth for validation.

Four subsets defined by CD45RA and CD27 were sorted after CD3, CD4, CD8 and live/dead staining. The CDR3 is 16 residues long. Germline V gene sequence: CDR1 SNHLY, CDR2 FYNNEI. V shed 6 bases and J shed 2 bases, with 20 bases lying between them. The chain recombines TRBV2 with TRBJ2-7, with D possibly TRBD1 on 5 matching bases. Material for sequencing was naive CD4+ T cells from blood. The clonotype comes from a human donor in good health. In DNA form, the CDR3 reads TGTGCCAGCAGCAGGGTAGGTGCTTCGTCGGCCTACGAGCAGTACTTC. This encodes CASSRVGASSAYEQYF.